This TCR beta chain was recovered during a study of blood T cell repertoires in COVID-19. On the study more broadly: From the United States, Italy and Spain came samples of acute and convalescent COVID-19. T cells, B-cell-depleted T cells, or PBMCs supplied cDNA or gDNA.

In the original analysis: Amplification of reference gene primers provided the estimated nucleated cell counts. Only in-frame clones appear in the TCRdb table, and some are missing; sequencing was by immunoSEQ multiplex PCR. The DNA gave D and trimming, while V, J and clone size come from that table. The table has about 390,000 clones, around 87% seen once. Seattle researchers signed up patients amid active infection and tracked them longitudinally. CDR1 MNHEY and CDR2 SMNVEV come from the germline V gene (reference sequence). CDR3 length: 14 residues. With V trimmed by 5 bases and J by 5 bases, 6 bases remained unmatched.

The TCR was taken from a woman in her sixties or seventies with COVID-19, enrolled during active disease. This chain uses TRBV27 with TRBJ2-7; TRBD1 aligns across 10 bases. Sequencing was done on a sample of peripheral blood. The CDR3, as DNA: TGTGCCAGCAGTCCTCGACAGGGGGCCAACGAGCAGTACTTC. It translates to CASSPRQGANEQYF.